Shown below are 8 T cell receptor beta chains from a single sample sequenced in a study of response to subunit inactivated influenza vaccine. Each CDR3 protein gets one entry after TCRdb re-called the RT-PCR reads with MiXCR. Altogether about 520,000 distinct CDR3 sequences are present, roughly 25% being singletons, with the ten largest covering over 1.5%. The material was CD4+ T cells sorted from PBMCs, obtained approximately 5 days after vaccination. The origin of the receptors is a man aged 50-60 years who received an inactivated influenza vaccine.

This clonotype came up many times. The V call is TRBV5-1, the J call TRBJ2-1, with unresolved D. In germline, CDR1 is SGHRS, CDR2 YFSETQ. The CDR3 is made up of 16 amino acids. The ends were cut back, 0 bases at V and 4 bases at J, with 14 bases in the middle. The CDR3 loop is CASSLALRARYNEQFF. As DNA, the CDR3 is TGCGCCAGCAGCTTGGCCTTGCGTGCGAGGTACAATGAGCAGTTCTTC.

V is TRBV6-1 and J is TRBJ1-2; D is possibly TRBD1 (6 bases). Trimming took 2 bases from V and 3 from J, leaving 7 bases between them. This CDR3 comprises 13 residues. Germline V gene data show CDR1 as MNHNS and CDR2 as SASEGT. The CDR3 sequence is CASSESGDYGYTF. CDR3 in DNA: TGTGCCAGCAGTGAATCAGGGGACTATGGCTACACCTTC.

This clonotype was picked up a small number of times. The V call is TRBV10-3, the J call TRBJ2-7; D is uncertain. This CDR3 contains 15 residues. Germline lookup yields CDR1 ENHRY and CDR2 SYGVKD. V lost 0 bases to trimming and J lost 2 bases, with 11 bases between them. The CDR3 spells CAISESPAITYEQYF. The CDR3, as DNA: TGTGCCATCAGTGAGTCCCCCGCGATTACCTACGAGCAGTACTTC.

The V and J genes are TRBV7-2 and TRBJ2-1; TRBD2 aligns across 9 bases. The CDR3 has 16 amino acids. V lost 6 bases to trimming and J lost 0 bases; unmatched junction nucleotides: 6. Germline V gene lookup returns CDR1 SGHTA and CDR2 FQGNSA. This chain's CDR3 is CASRRTSASSYNEQFF. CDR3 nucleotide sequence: TGTGCCAGCAGGAGGACTAGCGCGAGCTCCTACAATGAGCAGTTCTTC.

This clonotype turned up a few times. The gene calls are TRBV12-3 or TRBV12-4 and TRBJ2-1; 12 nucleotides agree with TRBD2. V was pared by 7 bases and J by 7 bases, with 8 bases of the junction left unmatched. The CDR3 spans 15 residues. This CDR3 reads CASTLRTSGRNEQFF. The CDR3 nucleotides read TGTGCCAGCACCCTTCGAACTAGCGGGAGGAATGAGCAGTTCTTC.

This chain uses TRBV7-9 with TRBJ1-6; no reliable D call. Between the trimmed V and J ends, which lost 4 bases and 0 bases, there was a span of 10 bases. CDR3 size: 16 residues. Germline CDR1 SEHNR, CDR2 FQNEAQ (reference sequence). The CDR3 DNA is TGTGCCAGCAGCTCCCAGGCTTACTCCTATAATTCACCCCTCCACTTT. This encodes CASSSQAYSYNSPLHF.

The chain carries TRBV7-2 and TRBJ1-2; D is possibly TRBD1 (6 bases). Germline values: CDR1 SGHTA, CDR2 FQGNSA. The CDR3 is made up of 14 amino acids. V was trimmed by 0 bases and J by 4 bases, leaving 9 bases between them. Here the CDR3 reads CASSLAQGGYGYTF. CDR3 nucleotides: TGTGCCAGCAGCTTAGCACAGGGTGGCTATGGCTACACCTTC.

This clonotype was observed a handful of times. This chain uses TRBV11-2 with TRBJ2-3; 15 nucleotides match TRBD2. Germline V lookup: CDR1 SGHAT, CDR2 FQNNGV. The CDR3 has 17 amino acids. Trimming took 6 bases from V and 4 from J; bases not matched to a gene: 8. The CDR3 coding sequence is TGTGCCAGCAGAAAGCCCGGGACTAGCGGGAGGTCAGATACGCAGTATTTT. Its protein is CASRKPGTSGRSDTQYF.